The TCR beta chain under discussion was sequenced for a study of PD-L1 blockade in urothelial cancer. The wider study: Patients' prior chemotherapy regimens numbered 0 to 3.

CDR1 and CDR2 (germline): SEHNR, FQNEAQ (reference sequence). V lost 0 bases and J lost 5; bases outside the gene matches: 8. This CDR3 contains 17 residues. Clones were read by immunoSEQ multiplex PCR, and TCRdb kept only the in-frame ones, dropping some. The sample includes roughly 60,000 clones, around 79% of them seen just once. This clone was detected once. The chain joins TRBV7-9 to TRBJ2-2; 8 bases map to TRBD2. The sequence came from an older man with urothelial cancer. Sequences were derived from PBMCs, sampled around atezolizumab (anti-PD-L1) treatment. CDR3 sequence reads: CASSLARAGVGTGELFF. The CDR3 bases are TGTGCCAGCAGCTTAGCGCGAGCGGGAGTTGGTACCGGGGAGCTGTTTTTT.